This is a list of T cell receptor beta chains from one sample in a study of blood T cell repertoires in COVID-19. TCRdb's copy holds only in-frame clones and misses some; the assay was immunoSEQ multiplex PCR. The sample shows approximately 470,000 clones, about 85% of them seen only once. The sequenced sample consisted of PBMCs or T cells enriched from blood (not recorded which). These receptors came from a woman younger than 30 who had recovered from COVID-19. CDR3s include the opening cysteine and the closing phenylalanine or tryptophan. A D gene is named only where the DNA matches it firmly. Size values are once, few and many counts, or a class for expanded clones, and some rows have none.

v_call	d_call	j_call	cdr3_length	clone_size	cdr3_nt	cdr3_aa
TRBV19	.	TRBJ2-3	15	.	TGTGCCAGTAATTCAGGTGGGGCTGGCACAGATACGCAGTATTTT	CASNSGGAGTDTQYF
TRBV2	.	TRBJ1-2	15	few	TGTGCCAGCAAGTTTGAGGGTGGTACTAACTATGGCTACACCTTC	CASKFEGGTNYGYTF
TRBV4-1	.	TRBJ1-2	19	.	TGCGCCAGCAGCCTCCAAGGGGTTAGGCAGGGCGAGGTTAACTATGGCTACACCTTC	CASSLQGVRQGEVNYGYTF
TRBV30	TRBD1	TRBJ1-2	14	.	TGTGCCTGGAGAACAGGGGCCGGGACTGTTGGCTACACCTTC	CAWRTGAGTVGYTF
TRBV5-1	.	TRBJ1-1	16	.	TGCGCCAGCGATATCGGACGCAACGACAGATACACTGAAGCTTTCTTT	CASDIGRNDRYTEAFF
TRBV5-6	.	TRBJ2-1	12	.	TGTGCCAGCAGCTTGGCCCCGTATGAGCAGTTCTTC	CASSLAPYEQFF
TRBV28	.	TRBJ1-5	14	.	TGTGCCAGCAGATCCGGGGGTAATCGTCAGCCCCAGCATTTT	CASRSGGNRQPQHF
TRBV5-8	.	TRBJ1-4	15	.	TGTGCCAGCAGCTTCAAACCCGGACTGACCGAAAAACTGTTTTTT	CASSFKPGLTEKLFF
TRBV3-1/TRBV3-2	.	TRBJ1-1	14	.	TGTGCCAGCAGCCAAGAGGTACTCAACACTGAAGCTTTCTTT	CASSQEVLNTEAFF
TRBV5-4	TRBD1	TRBJ2-5	14	.	TGTGCCAGCAGCTTTAGGACAGGGGAAGAGACCCAGTACTTC	CASSFRTGEETQYF
TRBV5-1	TRBD2	TRBJ2-2	14	.	TGCGCCAGCAGCTTGAGCGGGGCATCCGGGGAGCTGTTTTTT	CASSLSGASGELFF
TRBV5-5	TRBD1	TRBJ1-4	14	.	TGTGCCAGCACCGAAAGACAGGGAAGCGAAAAACTGTTTTTT	CASTERQGSEKLFF
TRBV4-1	.	TRBJ2-7	15	.	TGCGCCAGCAGCCAAGCCCTGGACAGCTTCTACGAGCAGTACTTC	CASSQALDSFYEQYF
TRBV11-3	.	TRBJ2-1	15	.	TGTGCCAGCAGCTCGAGCCCCCAGGGTGACGATGAGCAGTTCTTC	CASSSSPQGDDEQFF
TRBV6-2/TRBV6-3	.	TRBJ2-7	14	.	TGTGCCAGCAGTTATTCACTTTTCTCCTACGAGCAGTACTTC	CASSYSLFSYEQYF
TRBV12-5	TRBD2	TRBJ2-7	15	.	TGTGCTAGTGGTTTTATCGACGGGGCCGGGGGGGAGCAGTACTTC	CASGFIDGAGGEQYF
TRBV2	TRBD2	TRBJ2-7	16	.	TGTGCCAGCAGCGACCCTAGCGGGGGGATGTCCTACGAGCAGTACTTC	CASSDPSGGMSYEQYF
TRBV25-1	.	TRBJ1-1	12	.	TGTGCCAGCATCGGGGGACTGGATGAAGCTTTCTTT	CASIGGLDEAFF
TRBV6-2/TRBV6-3	TRBD1	TRBJ2-7	15	.	TGTGCCAGCAGTGACCGCCGGACAGGTTCCTACGAGCAGTACTTC	CASSDRRTGSYEQYF
TRBV4-1	.	TRBJ2-7	14	.	TGCGCCAGCAGCCAAACTATCGGCTCCTACGAGCAGTACTTC	CASSQTIGSYEQYF
TRBV18	TRBD1	TRBJ2-1	13	.	TGTGCCAGCTCACAGGGACAGCACAATGAGCAGTTCTTC	CASSQGQHNEQFF
TRBV18	.	TRBJ2-7	15	.	TGTGCCAGCTCACCCGGACTGGGAAGCTCCTACGAGCAGTACTTC	CASSPGLGSSYEQYF